A selection of T cell receptor beta chains follows, all from one sample in a study of T cell responses to AZD1222 COVID-19 vaccine. Clones were read by immunoSEQ multiplex PCR, and TCRdb kept only the in-frame ones, dropping some. Among some 91,000 clones listed, approximately 91% were seen once. The input for sequencing was peripheral blood, taken on day 0 of AZD1222 vaccination. The receptors stem from an adult in good health. Each CDR3 is given with its conserved first and last residue. Each record gives: clone size, J gene, D gene, V gene, CDR3 DNA, CDR3 protein. D genes are given only for firm matches. Not all rows give a size; the values are once, few, many and, for expanded clones, a class.

size: .; J: TRBJ2-7; D: .; V: TRBV12-3/TRBV12-4; DNA: TGTGCCAGCAGTTGGGGGCCGACCTACGAGCAGTACTTC; CDR3: CASSWGPTYEQYF
size: .; J: TRBJ2-7; D: .; V: TRBV6-5; DNA: TGTGCCAGCAGTTACGGGGGTATAACCTACGAGCAGTACTTC; CDR3: CASSYGGITYEQYF
size: .; J: TRBJ2-2; D: .; V: TRBV30; DNA: TGTGCCTGGAGTTGGGGGGTGGACACCGGGGAGCTGTTTTTT; CDR3: CAWSWGVDTGELFF
size: .; J: TRBJ1-1; D: .; V: TRBV13; DNA: TGTGCCAGCAGCCCACGGACCACTGAAGCTTTCTTT; CDR3: CASSPRTTEAFF
size: once; J: TRBJ1-1; D: TRBD1; V: TRBV27; DNA: TGTGCCAGCAGTCGACCGGGACAGGGAAGGGCTGAAGCTTTCTTT; CDR3: CASSRPGQGRAEAFF
size: .; J: TRBJ1-2; D: TRBD1; V: TRBV7-8; DNA: TGTGCCAGCAGCTTAGAACAGGGGGCAGGTGGCTACACCTTC; CDR3: CASSLEQGAGGYTF
size: .; J: TRBJ1-2; D: .; V: TRBV9; DNA: TGTGCCAGCAGCGGCGCCCTCGGAGCCAGCTACACCTTC; CDR3: CASSGALGASYTF
size: .; J: TRBJ1-2; D: .; V: TRBV3-1/TRBV3-2; DNA: TGTGCCAGCAGCCAAGTCACCGGGACCCCATCTGGCTACACCTTC; CDR3: CASSQVTGTPSGYTF
size: .; J: TRBJ1-3; D: .; V: TRBV6-1; DNA: TGTGCCAGCAGTGAAGGGGTCGAGCCTGGAAACACCATATATTTT; CDR3: CASSEGVEPGNTIYF
size: .; J: TRBJ2-3; D: TRBD2; V: TRBV6-4; DNA: TGTGCCAGCCCCTGGGCGGGGGGTCGCACAGATACGCAGTATTTT; CDR3: CASPWAGGRTDTQYF
size: .; J: TRBJ1-6; D: .; V: TRBV7-9; DNA: TGTGCCAGCAGCTTAGCTTCCCAAAGCTCCTATAATTCACCCCTCCACTTT; CDR3: CASSLASQSSYNSPLHF
size: .; J: TRBJ2-1; D: .; V: TRBV12-3/TRBV12-4; DNA: TGTGCGAAAAATGCCTCACCCAATGAGCAGTTCTTC; CDR3: CAKNASPNEQFF
size: .; J: TRBJ2-5; D: TRBD2; V: TRBV2; DNA: TGTGCCAGCAGGGACGGACTAGCGGGGGAAGAGACCCAGTACTTC; CDR3: CASRDGLAGEETQYF
size: .; J: TRBJ1-2; D: .; V: TRBV3-1/TRBV3-2; DNA: TGTGCCAGCAGTTTCACAGGCGACTATGGCTACACCTTC; CDR3: CASSFTGDYGYTF
size: few; J: TRBJ2-7; D: TRBD2; V: TRBV6-2/TRBV6-3; DNA: TGTGCCAGCAGTGTAGCGGGGGAGACATACGAGCAGTACTTC; CDR3: CASSVAGETYEQYF
size: .; J: TRBJ2-1; D: TRBD2; V: TRBV15; DNA: TGTGCCACCAGCAGAGGCGGACTGTTGCTAGCGGGAGAATACAATGAGCAGTTCTTC; CDR3: CATSRGGLLLAGEYNEQFF
size: .; J: TRBJ1-4; D: .; V: TRBV7-9; DNA: TGTGCCAGCAGCTGGGACCTGGAGACAACTAATGAAAAACTGTTTTTT; CDR3: CASSWDLETTNEKLFF
size: .; J: TRBJ2-7; D: .; V: TRBV6-5; DNA: TGTGCCAGCAGTTACTCGAGTCCCGTTTTGGAATACGAGCAGTACTTC; CDR3: CASSYSSPVLEYEQYF
size: few; J: TRBJ1-1; D: TRBD1; V: TRBV6-4; DNA: TGTGCCAGCGGACAGGGCCCCGTGAACACTGAAGCTTTCTTT; CDR3: CASGQGPVNTEAFF
size: .; J: TRBJ2-4; D: TRBD2; V: TRBV2; DNA: TGTGCCAGCAGTGAATCGTGGGCTAGCGGAAAAAACATTCAGTACTTC; CDR3: CASSESWASGKNIQYF
size: once; J: TRBJ2-5; D: TRBD2; V: TRBV6-5; DNA: TGTGCCAGCAGTTTGGGGACTAGCGGGGTACAAGAGACCCAGTACTTC; CDR3: CASSLGTSGVQETQYF
size: .; J: TRBJ1-6; D: .; V: TRBV6-5; DNA: TGTGCCTCCCGGGAGAATTCACCCCTCCACTTT; CDR3: CASRENSPLHF
size: .; J: TRBJ1-2; D: TRBD1; V: TRBV10-3; DNA: TGTGCCATCAGTGAGTCCGGGACAGGGCGAATAAACTATGGCTACACCTTC; CDR3: CAISESGTGRINYGYTF
size: once; J: TRBJ1-2; D: .; V: TRBV7-9; DNA: TGTGCCAGCAGCCTATTGAGGGGAGCGGGAGGCTACACCTTC; CDR3: CASSLLRGAGGYTF
size: .; J: TRBJ1-2; D: .; V: TRBV5-1; DNA: TGCGCCAGCAGCTTGGAGGCAGGGGCCTCCATCATATATGGCTACACCTTC; CDR3: CASSLEAGASIIYGYTF
size: .; J: TRBJ2-3; D: .; V: TRBV5-1; DNA: TGCGCCAGCAGCCCAAACGGGCCAAGCACAGATACGCAGTATTTT; CDR3: CASSPNGPSTDTQYF
size: .; J: TRBJ1-2; D: .; V: TRBV9; DNA: TGTGCCAGCCACTCCCGGGACACCTTCCAGCCGGATGGCTACACCTTC; CDR3: CASHSRDTFQPDGYTF
size: .; J: TRBJ2-7; D: .; V: TRBV5-6; DNA: TGTGCCAGCAGCTTGTCCTCCGTCTCCTACGAGCAGTACTTC; CDR3: CASSLSSVSYEQYF
size: .; J: TRBJ1-1; D: .; V: TRBV10-3; DNA: TGTGCCACAATGGGCAGCGACTTAAACACTGAAGCTTTCTTT; CDR3: CATMGSDLNTEAFF
size: .; J: TRBJ2-1; D: .; V: TRBV13; DNA: TGTGCCAGCAGCTTAGACAGCTACAATGAGCAGTTCTTC; CDR3: CASSLDSYNEQFF
size: .; J: TRBJ2-7; D: TRBD2; V: TRBV5-1; DNA: TGCGCCAGCAGCTTCACCAGGGAGGGGAACTACGAGCAGTACTTC; CDR3: CASSFTREGNYEQYF
size: .; J: TRBJ1-4; D: TRBD1; V: TRBV5-1; DNA: TGCGCCAGCAGCTTGGCCGGGACAGGGGACGAAAAACTGTTTTTT; CDR3: CASSLAGTGDEKLFF
size: .; J: TRBJ1-6; D: .; V: TRBV27; DNA: TGTGCCAGCAGTTTGACAGAGAATTCACCCCTCCACTTT; CDR3: CASSLTENSPLHF
size: .; J: TRBJ1-2; D: .; V: TRBV19; DNA: TGTGCCAGTAGTATCACTACCCAAGAAAGGGGCTACACCTTC; CDR3: CASSITTQERGYTF
size: .; J: TRBJ1-5; D: TRBD1; V: TRBV4-1; DNA: TGCGCCAGCAGCCAAGGCAGGGGGCGAGGTGTGTTAGGGCCCCAGCATTTT; CDR3: CASSQGRGRGVLGPQHF
size: .; J: TRBJ1-3; D: .; V: TRBV6-5; DNA: TGTGCCAGCAGCCCCTCGTGGGTTGGAGGAAACACCATATATTTT; CDR3: CASSPSWVGGNTIYF
size: .; J: TRBJ1-3; D: .; V: TRBV30; DNA: TGTGCCTGGAGTGTACTGTCTAGGCACACCATATATTTT; CDR3: CAWSVLSRHTIYF
size: .; J: TRBJ2-5; D: TRBD2; V: TRBV5-8; DNA: TGTGCCAGCAGCTTGGCCTCAGCAGCGGGGGAGACCCAGTACTTC; CDR3: CASSLASAAGETQYF
size: .; J: TRBJ2-1; D: .; V: TRBV11-2; DNA: TGTGCCAGCAGCTTAGGACTGAAAAATGAGCAGTTCTTC; CDR3: CASSLGLKNEQFF
size: .; J: TRBJ2-4; D: .; V: TRBV6-2/TRBV6-3; DNA: TGTGCCAGCAGTTTAAAGTTTACTAGAAACATTCAGTACTTC; CDR3: CASSLKFTRNIQYF
size: .; J: TRBJ1-5; D: .; V: TRBV19; DNA: TGTGCCAGTGGGTCTCAGGGGTACAGCAATCAGCCCCAGCATTTT; CDR3: CASGSQGYSNQPQHF
size: .; J: TRBJ1-1; D: .; V: TRBV7-7; DNA: TGTGCTAGCAGCTCAGGCGAGGGCACTGAAGCTTTCTTT; CDR3: CASSSGEGTEAFF
size: .; J: TRBJ2-1; D: TRBD1; V: TRBV27; DNA: TGTGCCAGCAGTTCCCAGGGACAGGGGGCGATTTCGTGGTTCTTC; CDR3: CASSSQGQGAISWFF
size: .; J: TRBJ2-7; D: .; V: TRBV27; DNA: TGTGCCAGCAGTTTGACCCGGGGACTGGCCTACGAGCAGTACTTC; CDR3: CASSLTRGLAYEQYF
size: .; J: TRBJ1-4; D: .; V: TRBV7-6; DNA: TGTGCCAGCAGCTCCAGAGGGAAACTGTTTTTT; CDR3: CASSSRGKLFF
size: .; J: TRBJ2-1; D: .; V: TRBV2; DNA: TGTGCCAGCAGGCAGGAGCAGACAACCAAGCAGTTCTTC; CDR3: CASRQEQTTKQFF
size: .; J: TRBJ1-5; D: TRBD1; V: TRBV5-1; DNA: TGCGCCAGCAGCCTGGAGGGGGCGAATCAGCCCCAGCATTTT; CDR3: CASSLEGANQPQHF
size: .; J: TRBJ1-2; D: TRBD1; V: TRBV29-1; DNA: TGCAGCGTTGTTGAGGGACAGGGCTATGGCTACACCTTC; CDR3: CSVVEGQGYGYTF
size: .; J: TRBJ2-1; D: .; V: TRBV7-3; DNA: TGTGCCAGCAGCACGATAACGGGGACCTACAATGAGCAGTTCTTC; CDR3: CASSTITGTYNEQFF
size: .; J: TRBJ2-5; D: .; V: TRBV5-4; DNA: TGTGCCAGCAGCGTACCGGCGGGAGAGACCCAGTACTTC; CDR3: CASSVPAGETQYF
size: .; J: TRBJ1-2; D: TRBD1; V: TRBV30; DNA: TGTGCCTGGATTGAGGACAGGGGCTACACCTTC; CDR3: CAWIEDRGYTF
size: .; J: TRBJ2-3; D: .; V: TRBV30; DNA: TGTGCCTGGAGGGGACTGGGAGTCGGGGATACGCAGTATTTT; CDR3: CAWRGLGVGDTQYF